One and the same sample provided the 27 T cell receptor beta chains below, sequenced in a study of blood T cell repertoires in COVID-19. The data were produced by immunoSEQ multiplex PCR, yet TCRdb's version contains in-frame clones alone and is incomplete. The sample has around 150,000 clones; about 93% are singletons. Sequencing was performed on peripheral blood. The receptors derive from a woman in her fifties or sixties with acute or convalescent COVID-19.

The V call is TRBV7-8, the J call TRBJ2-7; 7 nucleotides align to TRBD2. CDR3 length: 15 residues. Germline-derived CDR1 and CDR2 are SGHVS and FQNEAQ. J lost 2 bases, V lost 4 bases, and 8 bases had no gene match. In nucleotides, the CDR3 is TGTGCCAGCAGCTCTTCCCGGGGGGAACCCTACGAGCAGTACTTC. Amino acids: CASSSSRGEPYEQYF.

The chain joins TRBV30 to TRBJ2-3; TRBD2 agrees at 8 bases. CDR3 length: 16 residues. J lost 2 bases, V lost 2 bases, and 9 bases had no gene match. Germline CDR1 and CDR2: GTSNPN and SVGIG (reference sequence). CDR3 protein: CAWSSLAALYTDTQYF. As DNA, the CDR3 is TGTGCCTGGAGTTCACTAGCGGCCCTTTACACAGATACGCAGTATTTT.

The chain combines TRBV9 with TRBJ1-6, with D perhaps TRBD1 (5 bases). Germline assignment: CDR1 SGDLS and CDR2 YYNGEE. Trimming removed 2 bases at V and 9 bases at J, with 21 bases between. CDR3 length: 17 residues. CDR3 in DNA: TGTGCCAGCAGCGTCGGAGGGGCGCAGCATTCGGGTTCACCCCTCCACTTT. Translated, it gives CASSVGGAQHSGSPLHF.

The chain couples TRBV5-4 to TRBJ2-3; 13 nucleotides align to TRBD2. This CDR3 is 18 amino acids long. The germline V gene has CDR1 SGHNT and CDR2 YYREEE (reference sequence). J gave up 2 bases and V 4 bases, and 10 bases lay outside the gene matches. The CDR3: CASSPIGLAGEDTDTQYF. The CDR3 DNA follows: TGTGCCAGCAGCCCAATAGGACTAGCGGGAGAAGACACAGATACGCAGTATTTT.

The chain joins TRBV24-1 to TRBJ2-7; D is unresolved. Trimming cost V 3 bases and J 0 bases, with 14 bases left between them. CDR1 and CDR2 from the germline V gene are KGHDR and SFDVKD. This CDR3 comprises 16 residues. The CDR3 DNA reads TGTGCCACCAGTGATCCGGCCTCGGGTCCCTCCTACGAGCAGTACTTC. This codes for CATSDPASGPSYEQYF.

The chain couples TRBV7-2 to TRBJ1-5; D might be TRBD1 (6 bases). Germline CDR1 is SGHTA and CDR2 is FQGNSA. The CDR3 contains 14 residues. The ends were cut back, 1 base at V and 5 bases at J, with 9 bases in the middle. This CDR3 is CASSLGRGYQPQHF. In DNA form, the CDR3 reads TGTGCCAGCAGCTTAGGCAGGGGCTATCAGCCCCAGCATTTT. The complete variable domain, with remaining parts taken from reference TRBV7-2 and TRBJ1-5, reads GAGVSQSPSNKVTEKGKDVELRCDPISGHTALYWYRQSLGQGLEFLIYFQGNSAPDKSGLPSDRFSAERTGGSVSTLTIQRTQQEDSAVYLCASSLGRGYQPQHFGDGTRLSIL.

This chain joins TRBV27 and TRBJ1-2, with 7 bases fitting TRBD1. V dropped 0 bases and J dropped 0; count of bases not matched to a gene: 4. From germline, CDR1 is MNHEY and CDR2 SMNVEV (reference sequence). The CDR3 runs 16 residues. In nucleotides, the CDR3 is TGTGCCAGCAGTTTATCGACAGGGCGGTCTAACTATGGCTACACCTTC. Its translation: CASSLSTGRSNYGYTF.

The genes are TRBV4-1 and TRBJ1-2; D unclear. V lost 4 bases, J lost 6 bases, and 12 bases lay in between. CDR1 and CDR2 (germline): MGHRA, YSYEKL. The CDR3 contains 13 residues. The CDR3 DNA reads TGCGCCAGCAGCCCCCGGGAGTTTAATGGCTACACCTTC. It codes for CASSPREFNGYTF.

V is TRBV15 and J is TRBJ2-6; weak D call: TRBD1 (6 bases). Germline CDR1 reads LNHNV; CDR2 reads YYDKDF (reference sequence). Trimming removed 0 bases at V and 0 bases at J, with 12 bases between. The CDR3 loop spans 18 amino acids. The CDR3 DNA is TGTGCCACCAGCAGAGATCTGGACAGCCTCTCTGGGGCCAACGTCCTGACTTTC. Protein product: CATSRDLDSLSGANVLTF.

The CDR3 loop reads CASRRLSNYGYTF. For the CDR3, the DNA is TGTGCCAGCCGGAGGCTCTCGAACTATGGCTACACCTTC. The chain recombines TRBV11-2 with TRBJ1-2; D call uncertain. V lost 8 bases, J lost 2 bases, and 12 bases lay in between. The germline gives CDR1 SGHAT, CDR2 FQNNGV. CDR3 length: 13 residues.

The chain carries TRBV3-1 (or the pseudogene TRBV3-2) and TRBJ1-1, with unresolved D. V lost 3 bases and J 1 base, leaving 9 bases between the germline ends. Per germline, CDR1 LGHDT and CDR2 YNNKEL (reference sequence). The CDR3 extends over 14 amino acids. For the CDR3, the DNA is TGTGCCAGCAGCCATTTTACGGGGAACACTGAAGCTTTCTTT. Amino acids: CASSHFTGNTEAFF.

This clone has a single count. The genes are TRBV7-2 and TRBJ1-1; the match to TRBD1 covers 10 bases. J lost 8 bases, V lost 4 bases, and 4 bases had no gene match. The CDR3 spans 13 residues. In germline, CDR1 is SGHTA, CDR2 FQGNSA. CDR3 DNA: TGTGCCAGCAGCTACCGGGACAGGGGAGAAGCTTTCTTT. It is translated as CASSYRDRGEAFF.

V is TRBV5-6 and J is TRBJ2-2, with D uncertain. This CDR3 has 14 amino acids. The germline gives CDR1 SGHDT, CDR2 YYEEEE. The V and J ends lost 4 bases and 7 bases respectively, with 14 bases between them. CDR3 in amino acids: CASSRPSARGELFF. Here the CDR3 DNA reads TGTGCCAGCAGCCGGCCTAGTGCACGCGGGGAGCTGTTTTTT. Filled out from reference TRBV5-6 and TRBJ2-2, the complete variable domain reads DAGVTQSPTHLIKTRGQQVTLRCSPKSGHDTVSWYQQALGQGPQFIFQYYEEEERQRGNFPDRFSGHQFPNYSSELNVNALLLGDSALYLCASSRPSARGELFFGEGSRLTVL.

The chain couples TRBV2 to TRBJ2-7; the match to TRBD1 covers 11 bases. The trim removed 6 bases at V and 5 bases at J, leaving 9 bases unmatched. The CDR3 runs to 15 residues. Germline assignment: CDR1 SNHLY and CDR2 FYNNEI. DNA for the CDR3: TGTGCCAGCAGGACCAAGGACAGGGGGCGGGACGAGCAGTACTTC. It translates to CASRTKDRGRDEQYF. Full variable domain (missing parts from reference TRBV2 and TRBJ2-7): EPEVTQTPSHQVTQMGQEVILRCVPISNHLYFYWYRQILGQKVEFLVSFYNNEISEKSEIFDDQFSVERPDGSNFTLKIRSTKLEDSAMYFCASRTKDRGRDEQYFGPGTRLTVT.

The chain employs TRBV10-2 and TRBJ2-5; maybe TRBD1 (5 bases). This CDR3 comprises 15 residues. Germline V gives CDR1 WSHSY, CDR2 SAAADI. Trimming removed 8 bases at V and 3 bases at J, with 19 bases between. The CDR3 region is CASVDTTEGKETQYF. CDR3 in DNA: TGCGCCAGCGTGGATACGACAGAAGGAAAAGAGACCCAGTACTTC.

This CDR3 is CASSYIAGGTDTQYF. DNA of the CDR3: TGTGCCAGCAGTTACATAGCGGGGGGGACAGATACGCAGTATTTT. This sequence joins TRBV6-2 or TRBV6-3 and TRBJ2-3, with TRBD2 identical over 11 bases. Per germline, CDR1 MNHEY and CDR2 SVGEGT. The CDR3 consists of 15 residues. J was trimmed by 3 bases and V by 2 bases; bases with no gene match: 1.

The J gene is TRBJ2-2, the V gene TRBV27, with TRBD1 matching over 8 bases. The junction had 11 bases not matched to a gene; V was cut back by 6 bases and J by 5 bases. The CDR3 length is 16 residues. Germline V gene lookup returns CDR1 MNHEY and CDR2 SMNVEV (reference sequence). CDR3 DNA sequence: TGTGCCAGCAGGATAGGTCAGGGGGCGAGAACCGGGGAGCTGTTTTTT. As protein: CASRIGQGARTGELFF.

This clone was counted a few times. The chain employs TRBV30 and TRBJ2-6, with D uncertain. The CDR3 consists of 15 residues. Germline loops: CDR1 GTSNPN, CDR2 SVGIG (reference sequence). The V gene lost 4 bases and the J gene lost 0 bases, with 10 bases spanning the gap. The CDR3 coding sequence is TGTGCCTGGAAGATTAGTTTCTCTGGGGCCAACGTCCTGACTTTC. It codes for CAWKISFSGANVLTF.

CDR3 loop: CASSLDQGLSGELFF. The CDR3 DNA sequence: TGTGCCAGCAGCTTAGATCAGGGACTATCCGGGGAGCTGTTTTTT. This sequence joins TRBV11-3 and TRBJ2-2; 7 bases agree with TRBD2. The germline CDR1 and CDR2 sequences are SGHNT and YENEEA. J lost 6 bases, V lost 0 bases, and 4 bases had no gene match. The CDR3 is made up of 15 amino acids.

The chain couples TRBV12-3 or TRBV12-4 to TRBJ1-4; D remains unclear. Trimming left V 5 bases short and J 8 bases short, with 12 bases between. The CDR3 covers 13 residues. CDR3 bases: TGTGCCAGCAGTCGCGGAAGTAGGGAAAAACTGTTTTTT. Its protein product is CASSRGSREKLFF.

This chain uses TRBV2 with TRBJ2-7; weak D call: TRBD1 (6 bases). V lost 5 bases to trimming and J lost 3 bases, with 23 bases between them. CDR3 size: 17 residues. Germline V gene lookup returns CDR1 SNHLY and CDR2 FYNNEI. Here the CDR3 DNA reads TGTGCCAGCAGTCCGAACGGACAGCTCGACCATTACTACGAGCAGTACTTC. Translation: CASSPNGQLDHYYEQYF.

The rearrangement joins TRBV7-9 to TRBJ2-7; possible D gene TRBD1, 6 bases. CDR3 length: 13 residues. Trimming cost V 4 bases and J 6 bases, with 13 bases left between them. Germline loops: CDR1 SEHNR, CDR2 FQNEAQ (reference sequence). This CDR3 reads CASSYGQLGEQYF. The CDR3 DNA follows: TGTGCCAGCAGCTACGGACAGTTGGGCGAGCAGTACTTC.

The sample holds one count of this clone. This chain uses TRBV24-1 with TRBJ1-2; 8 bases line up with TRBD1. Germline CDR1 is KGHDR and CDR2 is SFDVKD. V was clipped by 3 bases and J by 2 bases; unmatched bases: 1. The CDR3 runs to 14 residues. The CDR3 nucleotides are TGTGCCACCAGTGATGGGGACAGGAACTATGGCTACACCTTC. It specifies CATSDGDRNYGYTF.

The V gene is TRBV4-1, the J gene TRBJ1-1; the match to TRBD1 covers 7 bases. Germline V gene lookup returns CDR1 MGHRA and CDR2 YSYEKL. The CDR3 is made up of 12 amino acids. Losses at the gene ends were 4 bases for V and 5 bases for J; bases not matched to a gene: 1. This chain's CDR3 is CASSPTGTEAFF. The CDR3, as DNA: TGCGCCAGCAGCCCGACAGGGACTGAAGCTTTCTTT.

The CDR3 DNA follows: TGTGCCAGCTCACCAGGGAGTAACGAAAAACTGTTTTTT. This sequence encodes CASSPGSNEKLFF. This chain joins TRBV18 and TRBJ1-4; D not certain. V shed 2 bases and J shed 8 bases, with 9 bases lying between them. CDR3 length: 13 amino acids. The V gene's germline CDR1 is KGHSH and CDR2 LQKENI.

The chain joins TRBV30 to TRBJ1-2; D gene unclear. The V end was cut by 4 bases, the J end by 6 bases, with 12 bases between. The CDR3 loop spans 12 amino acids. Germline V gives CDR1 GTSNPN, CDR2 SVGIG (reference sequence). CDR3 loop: CAWKSFSNGYTF. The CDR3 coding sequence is TGTGCCTGGAAAAGCTTTTCCAATGGCTACACCTTC.

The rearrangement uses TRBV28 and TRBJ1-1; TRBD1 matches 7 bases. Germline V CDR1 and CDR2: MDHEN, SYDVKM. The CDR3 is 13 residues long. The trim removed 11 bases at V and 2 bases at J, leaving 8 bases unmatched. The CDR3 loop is CAGQEGRNTEAFF. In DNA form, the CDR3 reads TGTGCCGGACAGGAGGGTCGAAACACTGAAGCTTTCTTT.